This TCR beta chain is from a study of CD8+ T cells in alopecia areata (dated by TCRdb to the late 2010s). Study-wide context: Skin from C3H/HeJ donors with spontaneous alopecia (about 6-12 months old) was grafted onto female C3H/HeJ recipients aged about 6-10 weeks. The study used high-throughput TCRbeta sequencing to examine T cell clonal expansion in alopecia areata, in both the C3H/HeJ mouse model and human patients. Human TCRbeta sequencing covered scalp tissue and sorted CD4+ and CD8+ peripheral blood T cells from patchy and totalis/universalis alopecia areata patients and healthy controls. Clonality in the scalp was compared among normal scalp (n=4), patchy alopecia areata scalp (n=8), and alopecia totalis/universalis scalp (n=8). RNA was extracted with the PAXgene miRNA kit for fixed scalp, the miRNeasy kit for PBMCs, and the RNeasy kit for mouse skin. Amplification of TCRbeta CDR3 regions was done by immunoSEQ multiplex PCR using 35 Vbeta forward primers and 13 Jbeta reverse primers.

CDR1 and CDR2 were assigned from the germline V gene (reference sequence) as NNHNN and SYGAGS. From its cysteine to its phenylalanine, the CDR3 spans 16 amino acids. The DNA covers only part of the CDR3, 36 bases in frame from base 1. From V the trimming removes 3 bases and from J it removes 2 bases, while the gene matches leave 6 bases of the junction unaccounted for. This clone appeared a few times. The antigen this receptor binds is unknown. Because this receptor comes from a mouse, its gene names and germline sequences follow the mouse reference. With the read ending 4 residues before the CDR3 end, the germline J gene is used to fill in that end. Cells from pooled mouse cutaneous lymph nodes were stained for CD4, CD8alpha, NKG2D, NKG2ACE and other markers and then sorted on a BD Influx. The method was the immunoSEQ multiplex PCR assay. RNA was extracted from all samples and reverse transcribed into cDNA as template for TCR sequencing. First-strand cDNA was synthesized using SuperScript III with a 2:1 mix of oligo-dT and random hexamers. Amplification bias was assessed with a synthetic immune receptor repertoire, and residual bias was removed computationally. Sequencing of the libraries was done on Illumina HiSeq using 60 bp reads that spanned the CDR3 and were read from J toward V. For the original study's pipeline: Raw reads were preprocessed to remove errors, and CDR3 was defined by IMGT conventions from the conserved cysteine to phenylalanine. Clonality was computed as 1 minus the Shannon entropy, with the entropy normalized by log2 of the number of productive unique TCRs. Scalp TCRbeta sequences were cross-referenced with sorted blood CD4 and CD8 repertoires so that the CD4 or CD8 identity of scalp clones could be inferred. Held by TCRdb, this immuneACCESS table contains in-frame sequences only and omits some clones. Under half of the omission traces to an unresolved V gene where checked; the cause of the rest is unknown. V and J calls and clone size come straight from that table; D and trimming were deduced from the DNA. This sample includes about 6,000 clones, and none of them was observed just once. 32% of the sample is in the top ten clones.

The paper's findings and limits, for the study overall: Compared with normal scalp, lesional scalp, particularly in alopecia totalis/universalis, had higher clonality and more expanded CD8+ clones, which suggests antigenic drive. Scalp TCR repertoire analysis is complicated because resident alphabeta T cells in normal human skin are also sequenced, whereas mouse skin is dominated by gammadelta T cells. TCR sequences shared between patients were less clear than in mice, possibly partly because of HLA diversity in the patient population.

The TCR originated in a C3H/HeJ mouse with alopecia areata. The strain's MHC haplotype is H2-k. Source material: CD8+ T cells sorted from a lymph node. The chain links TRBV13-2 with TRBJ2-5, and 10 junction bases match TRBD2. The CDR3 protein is CASGAWGGAGQDTQYF. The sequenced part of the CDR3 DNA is TGTGCCAGCGGTGCCTGGGGGGGCGCGGGCCAAGAC.